A selection of T cell receptor beta chains follows, all from one sample in a study of CD8 T cell repertoires and HIV-1 epitope variants. Repertoires were generated with immunoSEQ multiplex PCR, while TCRdb's copy carries only in-frame clones and drops some. The data hold several thousand clones, with 65% to 75% observed a single time. The antigens these receptors bind are not known. The sequenced material came from cultured CD8+ T cells derived from PBMCs. The receptors derive from a male donor with HIV. CDR3s include the opening cysteine and the closing phenylalanine or tryptophan. The D gene is left open where the match is weak. The listing skips clone size in some rows; elsewhere it reads once, few, many or a size class.

TRBD2	-	TRBV19	15	TRBJ2-1	TGTGCCAGTAGTATAAGAAGCGGGAGTGGAAATGAGCAGTTCTTC	CASSIRSGSGNEQFF
-	-	TRBV2	12	TRBJ2-3	TGTGCCAGCAGTCCTTCCTCAGATACGCAGTATTTT	CASSPSSDTQYF
-	-	TRBV6-5	15	TRBJ1-5	TGTGCCAGCAGTTATCAAGGGGGATCCCATCAGCCCCAGCATTTT	CASSYQGGSHQPQHF
-	-	TRBV9	15	TRBJ2-2	TGTGCCAGCAGCGCCCGGACTGGGACCGCCGGGGAGCTGTTTTTT	CASSARTGTAGELFF
TRBD2	-	TRBV6-1	15	TRBJ2-1	TGTGCCAGCAGTAAAACAGCGGGGGGTAAGAATGAGCAGTTCTTC	CASSKTAGGKNEQFF
TRBD2	-	TRBV18	15	TRBJ2-3	TGTGCCAGCTCACCTACTAGCGGGGGGCCGTATACGCAGTATTTT	CASSPTSGGPYTQYF
TRBD1	-	TRBV7-9	14	TRBJ2-5	TGTGCCAGCAGCTTTGAGGGGGCGCAAGAGACCCAGTACTTC	CASSFEGAQETQYF
-	once	TRBV28	13	TRBJ1-4	TGTGCCAGCAGTCTCGAAGGGCATGAAAAACTGTTTTTT	CASSLEGHEKLFF
TRBD2	-	TRBV5-8	15	TRBJ2-7	TGTGCCAGCAGCTTGCCTCGGGGGGGCATCTACGAGCAGTACTTC	CASSLPRGGIYEQYF
-	-	TRBV6-1	11	TRBJ2-1	TGTGCCAGCAGTAAATACAATGAGCAGTTCTTC	CASSKYNEQFF
-	-	TRBV5-4	16	TRBJ2-2	TGTGCCAGCAGCTTGGGTGTAGCGGAGAACACCGGGGAGCTGTTTTTT	CASSLGVAENTGELFF
-	-	TRBV15	13	TRBJ1-1	TGTGCCACCAGCAAAAAGCGGTCCACTGAAGCTTTCTTT	CATSKKRSTEAFF
-	few	TRBV21-1	16	TRBJ1-2	TGTGCCAGCAGCAAAGCCCCGGGTGAAGTTCCGAATGGCTACACCTTC	CASSKAPGEVPNGYTF
TRBD1	-	TRBV30	16	TRBJ1-5	TGTGCCTGGAATACTGGACAGGGGGTGGGCAATCAGCCCCAGCATTTT	CAWNTGQGVGNQPQHF
TRBD1	-	TRBV11-1	15	TRBJ1-1	TGTGCCAGCAGCCTATACAGGGGCCCGAACACTGAAGCTTTCTTT	CASSLYRGPNTEAFF
TRBD2	-	TRBV6-1	14	TRBJ2-2	TGTGCCACCTCTAGCGGGGTGAACACCGGGGAGCTGTTTTTT	CATSSGVNTGELFF
-	few	TRBV27	15	TRBJ2-3	TGTGCCAGCAGTTTAGAGGAGGCGGACACAGATACGCAGTATTTT	CASSLEEADTDTQYF
TRBD1	-	TRBV6-5	14	TRBJ1-5	TGTGCCAGCAGATCCGGACAGGGAAAACAGCCCCAGCATTTT	CASRSGQGKQPQHF
-	few	TRBV28	12	TRBJ2-1	TGTGCCAGCAGTTTAGAGTACAATGAGCAGTTCTTC	CASSLEYNEQFF
-	-	TRBV7-2	14	TRBJ1-6	TGTGCCAGCAGATCTTCCGCTCTTAATTCACCCCTCCACTTT	CASRSSALNSPLHF
-	-	TRBV19	13	TRBJ2-5	TGTGCCAGTAGTATAGGAGGGTTGGAGACCCAGTACTTC	CASSIGGLETQYF
-	few	TRBV28	18	TRBJ1-2	TGTGCCAGCAGTTTATACCCCCGACAGGAGCGCAATCTCAATGGCTACACCTTC	CASSLYPRQERNLNGYTF
TRBD2	-	TRBV9	15	TRBJ2-5	TGTGCCAGCAGCGTAGCTTCGAGCGGGGGGGAGACCCAGTACTTC	CASSVASSGGETQYF
-	once	TRBV5-6	14	TRBJ2-5	TGTGCCAGCAGCCCGGAATGGGACCAAGAGACCCAGTACTTC	CASSPEWDQETQYF
-	-	TRBV28	18	TRBJ1-1	TGTGCCAGCAGTTCCCTCTTTACAGGGTTTCATAGGAACACTGAAGCTTTCTTT	CASSSLFTGFHRNTEAFF
TRBD1	-	TRBV7-8	14	TRBJ2-5	TGTGCCAGCAGCCAACAGGGGTGGGAAGAGACCCAGTACTTC	CASSQQGWEETQYF
-	-	TRBV21-1	15	TRBJ2-1	TGTGCCAGCAGCATTCGATGGGGGCCCCCAGAGGAGCAGTTCTTC	CASSIRWGPPEEQFF
TRBD1	few	TRBV27	13	TRBJ1-4	TGTGCCAGCAGTTACAGGGGCGACGAAAAACTGTTTTTT	CASSYRGDEKLFF
TRBD1	-	TRBV13	17	TRBJ1-2	TGTGCCAGCAGCTTTACCGGGACAGGTGTAGTCGACTATGGCTACACCTTC	CASSFTGTGVVDYGYTF
TRBD1	-	TRBV4-1	14	TRBJ1-1	TGCGCCAGCAGCCAAGGGACAGGGGACACTGAAGCTTTCTTT	CASSQGTGDTEAFF
-	few	TRBV28	16	TRBJ1-1	TGTGCCAGCAGTTTAGATGCTGGACAGATGAACACTGAAGCTTTCTTT	CASSLDAGQMNTEAFF
TRBD1	-	TRBV7-3	15	TRBJ2-5	TGTGCCAGCAGCCTCACAGGGGGCGCGGGGGAGACCCAGTACTTC	CASSLTGGAGETQYF
-	-	TRBV5-4	14	TRBJ1-5	TGTGCCAGCAGCTTTTCGGGTAGCAATCAGCCCCAGCATTTT	CASSFSGSNQPQHF
-	-	TRBV7-2	16	TRBJ1-5	TGTGCCAGCAGCCTAACTAAAGGAGGTGGCAATCAGCCCCAGCATTTT	CASSLTKGGGNQPQHF
TRBD2	few	TRBV27	14	TRBJ2-3	TGTGCCAGCAGCCTCAGCGGGGGGGCAGATACGCAGTATTTT	CASSLSGGADTQYF
-	-	TRBV28	14	TRBJ1-5	TGTGCCAGCAGTTCCCGACAGGATGGTCAGCCCCAGCATTTT	CASSSRQDGQPQHF
-	-	TRBV7-2	13	TRBJ1-5	TGTGCCAGCAGCCTTCGACCTAATCAGCCCCAGCATTTT	CASSLRPNQPQHF
TRBD1	-	TRBV4-3	15	TRBJ1-2	TGCGCCAGCAGCCAGGGGAGACAGGGAGGCTATGGCTACACCTTC	CASSQGRQGGYGYTF
TRBD2	medium-sized	TRBV5-6	14	TRBJ2-7	TGTGCCAGCAGCGCGGGACTAGGTTCCTCCGAGCAGTACTTC	CASSAGLGSSEQYF
-	-	TRBV6-5	8	TRBJ2-4	TGTGCCAGCAGTTACGAACGCTTC	CASSYERF
TRBD2	-	TRBV29-1	15	TRBJ2-3	TGCAGCGCCGGACTAGCGGGAGGGCCCACAGATACGCAGTATTTT	CSAGLAGGPTDTQYF
TRBD2	few	TRBV27	15	TRBJ2-7	TGTGCCAGCAGTTTAGCTAGCGGGGGGGCCTACGAGCAGTACTTC	CASSLASGGAYEQYF
-	-	TRBV28	13	TRBJ2-1	TGTGCCAGCAGTGGGGACCGACTCAATGAGCAGTTCTTC	CASSGDRLNEQFF
TRBD2	-	TRBV7-6	16	TRBJ2-3	TGTGCCAGCAGCTTAGACTCTGGGCGGGAGGCAGATACGCAGTATTTT	CASSLDSGREADTQYF
TRBD1	few	TRBV6-4	15	TRBJ1-5	TGTGCCAGCAGTCACGGGACAGGGGGCGATCAGCCCCAGCATTTT	CASSHGTGGDQPQHF
-	-	TRBV28	14	TRBJ2-7	TGTGCCAGCAGTTTGCTAGGTCAGAACTACGAGCAGTACTTC	CASSLLGQNYEQYF
-	-	TRBV6-1	15	TRBJ1-3	TGTGCCAGCACCTTGGTGGTGAGCTCTGGAAACACCATATATTTT	CASTLVVSSGNTIYF
-	-	TRBV7-9	9	TRBJ2-3	TGTGCCAGCAGCTCCCGAGGGTATTTT	CASSSRGYF
-	-	TRBV7-8	15	TRBJ2-5	TGTGCCAGCAGCGACTGGGGGCAGAGTCAAGAGACCCAGTACTTC	CASSDWGQSQETQYF
-	-	TRBV5-8	15	TRBJ2-7	TGTGCCAGCAGTTCACAGAGCCCCAGCTCCTACGAGCAGTACTTC	CASSSQSPSSYEQYF
-	-	TRBV28	16	TRBJ2-4	TGTGCCAGCAGCCCAGAAGGGGACGGGGCCAAAAACATTCAGTACTTC	CASSPEGDGAKNIQYF
TRBD1	-	TRBV11-2	14	TRBJ2-1	TGTGCCAGCAGCTTAGACGATCAGGGGGATGAGCAGTTCTTC	CASSLDDQGDEQFF